This T cell receptor beta chain was profiled in a study of cytomegalovirus exposure and HLA in healthy donors. Study conclusions and caveats: Both high specificity and high sensitivity reportedly marked the classifier's diagnosis of cytomegalovirus status.

A single count supports this clone. Antigen unknown. The CDR3 consists of 15 residues. V was trimmed by 5 bases and J by 0 bases, leaving 15 bases between them. The V gene's germline CDR1 is GTSNPN and CDR2 SVGIG (reference sequence). Sequencing used immunoSEQ multiplex PCR; TCRdb keeps in-frame clones, though not all of them. The sample records about 220,000 clones, approximately 83% being singletons. The TCR was taken from a young woman in good health and CMV-seropositive. Input material: PBMCs. The rearrangement links TRBV30 to TRBJ2-3; TRBD2 is a possible D gene (6 bases). CDR3 in amino acids: CAWAGPLTSTDTQYF. In DNA, the CDR3 is TGTGCCTGGGCGGGGCCTCTAACTAGCACAGATACGCAGTATTTT.